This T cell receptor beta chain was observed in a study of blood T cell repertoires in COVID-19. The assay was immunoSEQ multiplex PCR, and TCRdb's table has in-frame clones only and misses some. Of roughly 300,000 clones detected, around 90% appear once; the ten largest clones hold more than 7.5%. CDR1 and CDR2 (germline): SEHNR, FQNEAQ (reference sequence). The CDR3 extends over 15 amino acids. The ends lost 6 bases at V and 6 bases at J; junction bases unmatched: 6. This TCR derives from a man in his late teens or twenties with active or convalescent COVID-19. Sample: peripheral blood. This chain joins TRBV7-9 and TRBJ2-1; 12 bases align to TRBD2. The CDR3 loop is CASRTTSGGPNEQFF. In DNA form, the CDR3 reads TGTGCCAGCAGGACCACTAGCGGGGGGCCCAATGAGCAGTTCTTC.